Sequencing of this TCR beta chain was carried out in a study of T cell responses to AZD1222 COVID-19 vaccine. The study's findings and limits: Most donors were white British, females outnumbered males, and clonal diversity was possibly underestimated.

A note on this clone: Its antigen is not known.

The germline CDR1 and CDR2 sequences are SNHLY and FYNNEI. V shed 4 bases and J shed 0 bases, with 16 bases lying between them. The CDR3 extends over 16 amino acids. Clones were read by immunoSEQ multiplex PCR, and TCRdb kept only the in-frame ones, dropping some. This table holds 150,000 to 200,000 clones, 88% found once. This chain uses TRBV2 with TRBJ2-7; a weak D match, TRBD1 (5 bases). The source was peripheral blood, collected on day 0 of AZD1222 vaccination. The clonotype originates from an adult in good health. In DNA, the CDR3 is TGTGCCAGCAGTGCAGGTCGACAGCCCAGCTCCTACGAGCAGTACTTC. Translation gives CASSAGRQPSSYEQYF. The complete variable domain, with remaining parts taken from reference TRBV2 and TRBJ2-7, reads EPEVTQTPSHQVTQMGQEVILRCVPISNHLYFYWYRQILGQKVEFLVSFYNNEISEKSEIFDDQFSVERPDGSNFTLKIRSTKLEDSAMYFCASSAGRQPSSYEQYFGPGTRLTVT.